This T cell receptor (beta chain) emerged from a study of EBV T-cell therapy then PD-1 blockade in nasopharyngeal carcinoma. As to this clone: As yet, its antigen is unknown.

The treatment denotes: AdE1-LMPpoly-expanded autologous EBV-specific T-cell therapy followed by anti-PD-1 nivolumab. The germline CDR1 and CDR2 sequences are MNHEY and SVGAGI. The CDR3 contains 14 residues. Trimming took 10 bases from V and 0 from J, leaving 15 bases between them. Sequenced by immunoSEQ multiplex PCR; TCRdb stores in-frame clones only, minus some. The table lists roughly 22,000 clones, over 65% of them singletons. This TCR was sampled from a man aged 35-49 years with nasopharyngeal carcinoma. The sequencing here drew on CD8+ T cells from blood, taken at day -245 from a patient whose treatment included autologous EBV-specific T cells and nivolumab. The chain links TRBV6-5 to TRBJ1-1, with a weak D call TRBD1 (5 bases). The CDR3: CATSPWGMNTEAFF. As DNA, the CDR3 is TGTGCCACCTCCCCCTGGGGCATGAACACTGAAGCTTTCTTT.